The entry that follows covers one T cell receptor beta chain sequence. Its antigen remains unidentified. The CDR3 has 13 amino acids. CDR1 is MNHNS and CDR2 is SASEGT in the germline V gene. J was trimmed by 4 bases and V by 8 bases; bases with no gene match: 6. The primer mix had 60 Vbeta and 13 Jbeta primers. Sequenced by immunoSEQ multiplex PCR; TCRdb stores in-frame clones only, minus some. The sample lists more than 150,000 clones, about four fifths occurring once. The data belong to a study of cytomegalovirus exposure and HLA in healthy donors. Findings of the study overall: Exclusion as indistinguishable affected some V segments, including TRBV6-2 and TRBV6-3. Likely technical artifact: a cluster of highly shared sequence variants. Most subjects' HLA-A and HLA-B alleles were reportedly predicted from TCR beta sequences.

The rearrangement links TRBV6-1 to TRBJ2-5; 8 positions agree with TRBD2. Material for sequencing was PBMCs. The receptor was derived from a middle-aged man in good health and CMV-seronegative. This chain's CDR3 is CASGRLAGETQYF. CDR3 DNA sequence: TGTGCCAGCGGTCGGCTAGCGGGAGAGACCCAGTACTTC.